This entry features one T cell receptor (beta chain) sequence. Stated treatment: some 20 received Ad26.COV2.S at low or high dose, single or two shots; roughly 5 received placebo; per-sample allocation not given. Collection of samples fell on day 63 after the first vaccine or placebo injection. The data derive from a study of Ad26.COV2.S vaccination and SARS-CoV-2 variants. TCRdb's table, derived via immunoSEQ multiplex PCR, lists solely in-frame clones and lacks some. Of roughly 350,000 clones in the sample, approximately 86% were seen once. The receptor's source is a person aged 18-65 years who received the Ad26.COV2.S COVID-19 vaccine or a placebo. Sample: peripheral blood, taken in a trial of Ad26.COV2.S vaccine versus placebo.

The CDR3 spells CATSDSRTSGVYTQYF. CDR3 in DNA: TGTGCCACCAGTGATTCCAGGACTAGCGGGGTCTATACGCAGTATTTT. The rearrangement links TRBV24-1 to TRBJ2-3, with 12 bases lining up with TRBD2. The trim removed 2 bases at V and 7 bases at J, leaving 6 bases unmatched. Germline CDR1 KGHDR, CDR2 SFDVKD. The CDR3 runs to 16 residues.